This paragraph covers one T cell receptor (beta chain) sequence. It lacks a known antigen. A read error may explain this, as a much larger clone is one base away. TRIzol reagent was used to extract blood RNA from unsorted whole blood, while the DNeasy Blood & Tissue kit provided the germline DNA. Patients had chronic HBV infection and were treatment-naive at sampling. Four milliliters of peripheral blood were collected into K2EDTA tubes before surgery. This sample is part of a study of tumor-infiltrating lymphocytes in primary liver carcinoma (TCRdb year 2017). Notes on the research overall: Between late 2015 and March 2016, roughly five patients in China with histopathologically diagnosed primary liver carcinoma had their tumors surgically resected. Of the five patients (three men and two women, aged 30 to 69 years), four had hepatocellular carcinoma and one had combined HCC and intrahepatic cholangiocarcinoma. The five patients had tumors staged T1-T3 N0M0, with maximum diameters ranging from roughly 4 to 10 cm. Each sample produced roughly 3.5 to 7.13 million productive TCRbeta reads, and read depth showed no significant difference between tissue types. The study combined TCRbeta repertoire sequencing, expression microarrays and whole-exome sequencing across five regions of each liver tumor, with adjacent normal tissue and blood. A total of about 35 specimens from 5 patients, comprising 25 or so tumor regions, 5 adjacent noncancerous liver tissues and 5 peripheral blood samples, were covered by TCRbeta repertoire sequencing. High reproducibility was observed for the technical replicate repertoires, with mean shared-clone rates approximately 0.9 and correlation coefficients above 0.95. General findings and caveats noted by the study authors: Only the TCR beta chain was sequenced, which likely underestimates true repertoire diversity because unpaired alpha chains were not captured. The study included only four to six patients, and the authors note findings should be validated in a larger study. The top 250 clones made up a significantly larger repertoire fraction in tumors than in blood (p = 0.039). Since the samples were bulk and unsorted, there was no way to compare CD4+ and CD8+ T cell repertoires. Pairs of tumor regions showed greater repertoire overlap (mean roughly 35%) than tumor-adjacent pairs (roughly 17%) or tumor-blood pairs (around 15%), which is consistent with antigen-driven expansion.

The CDR3 starts with the cysteine, ends with the phenylalanine, and has 13 residues. The sequence is cut down to CDR3 DNA, 39 bases in frame from base 1. In the germline V gene, CDR1 corresponds to ENHRY and CDR2 to SYGVKD. Starting from approximately 0.5 ug total RNA, TCRbeta-specific cDNA was produced by reverse transcription with a constant-region primer and ProtoScript II reverse transcriptase. The TCRbeta libraries were prepared through three rounds of nested multiplex PCR following a slightly modified ARM-PCR procedure. Each of the first two PCR rounds ran for about 10 cycles and used multiplex TRBV1-TRBV30 forward primers together with a Cbeta reverse primer. A final 25-cycle PCR with Deep VentR polymerase added sample barcodes and Illumina adapters. Before sequencing, amplicons between 200 and 500 bp were purified from gel using a QIAquick gel extraction kit. TCRbeta amplicons were sequenced on an Illumina HiSeq 2500 with 250-bp paired-end reads. As for the authors' bioinformatics: Quality trimming of reads was performed with Trimmomatic v0.33, and paired reads were merged with FLASH v1.2.11 so that full CDR3 sequences could be recovered. V, D and J germline segments were assigned to the rearranged TCRbeta sequences using MiGEC v1.2.1b. Clonotype statistics and Shannon-Wiener diversity indices were calculated with VDJtools v1.0.0. Except for diversity analysis, only the 250 most abundant clonotypes of each sample were used in subsequent analyses to reduce sampling bias. The raw public data were reprocessed by TCRdb itself: fastp quality trimming at Q25, MiXCR clonotype calling, in-frame beta chains only. Rows merge per CDR3 protein into single entries with the most common DNA and genes. The V and J calls were not made by the authors but by TCRdb's processing. The sample has 300,000 to 400,000 distinct CDR3 sequences on record, about 62% of them singletons. Approximately 9% of the sample is held by the ten biggest clonotypes.

Input material: peripheral blood. The V gene is TRBV10-3 and the J gene is TRBJ2-1; TRBD2 could be the D gene, as 5 bases match. The receptor's source is a man aged 40-50 years with primary liver carcinoma and hepatitis B virus infection. The DNA sequence is as follows: TGTGTCATTAACGGAGGCACCTACAATGAGCAGTTCTTC. Translated, this gives CVINGGTYNEQFF.